This T cell receptor beta chain was retrieved from a study of breast tumors, draining lymph nodes, adjacent tissues (dated by TCRdb to 2015 to 2016). Regarding the research as a whole: In breast cancer patients, the study compared the TCR beta repertoires of tumor, adjacent nontumor tissue and axillary lymph nodes. The study aimed to assess the relationships and possible T-cell exchange between tumor, surrounding tissue and draining lymph node repertoires in human breast cancer. Study-level results and caveats: The study presented the conclusion that tumor T cells originate in lymph nodes as consistent with a hypothesis, not as something directly demonstrated. Tumor T-cell repertoires showed less diversity than lymph node repertoires and more diversity than nontumor tissue repertoires, and tumor T-cell repertoires showed preferential V and J gene usage. A scenario in which most tumor T cells derive from the lymph node and then expand within tumor tissue was judged to be consistent with the data. Tumor and nontumor tissue repertoires were found to be significantly more similar in luminal-like than in basal-like breast cancer.

Sequencer: Illumina HiSeq 2000. TCR beta chain libraries were generated through multiplex PCR amplification. High-throughput sequencing was used to analyze the amplified TCR beta chain products. TCRdb redid the processing of the public reads, applying fastp at Q25 and MiXCR, and retained in-frame beta chains. Every distinct CDR3 protein forms one entry, paired with its most common genes and DNA. In all, the sample holds approximately 89,000 distinct CDR3 sequences, and approximately 28% of those were seen once. Over 8% of the sample comes from the top ten. Lymph node samples came from the axillary draining lymph nodes of breast cancer patients. This clonotype appeared many times. There is no known antigen for this receptor. No clone much larger than this one lies a single base away; base qualities are absent. The CDR3 has 16 amino acids, counting the end cysteine and phenylalanine. Of all the DNA, just the CDR3 is kept, 48 bases in frame from base 1. V loses 0 bases at its end and J loses 7 bases; junction bases beyond the gene matches: 15. Per the germline V gene (reference sequence), GTSNPN is the CDR1 and SVGIG is the CDR2.

This TCR was recovered from a female donor with breast cancer. Some clones in this sample may be carry-over from other donors' samples. The sample comprised axillary lymph node tissue. In this chain, TRBV30 is recombined with TRBJ2-7; TRBD2 lines up with 7 middle nucleotides. The CDR3 protein is CAWSVPGLPPSGEQYF. Here is the DNA: TGTGCCTGGAGTGTACCGGGACTACCCCCGTCGGGGGAGCAGTACTTC. With the rest looked up from the reference TRBV30 and TRBJ2-7 genes rather than sequenced, the full variable domain is SQTIHQWPATLVQPVGSPLSLECTVEGTSNPNLYWYRQAAGRGLQLLFYSVGIGQISSEVPQNLSASRPQDRQFILSSKKLLLSDSGFYLCAWSVPGLPPSGEQYFGPGTRLTVT.